Following are 9 T cell receptor beta chains from one sample sequenced in a study of blood T cell repertoires in COVID-19. Sequencing was performed with immunoSEQ multiplex PCR; in TCRdb, only in-frame clones are kept and a portion is missing. The table records under 350,000 clones, 89% of them present only once. The sample consisted of peripheral blood. All receptors derive from a man aged 45 to 65 with acute or convalescent COVID-19.

The rearrangement links TRBV7-9 to TRBJ2-7, with 7 positions matching TRBD1. This CDR3 spans 15 amino acids. V trimming: 5 bases; J trimming: 6 bases; junction bases outside the gene matches: 13. Per the germline V gene, CDR1 is SEHNR and CDR2 is FQNEAQ (reference sequence). The CDR3 sequence is CASSPPGQSLSEQYF. The CDR3, as DNA: TGTGCCAGCAGCCCCCCGGGACAGAGCCTTAGCGAGCAGTACTTC. Variable domain in full (rest from reference TRBV7-9 and TRBJ2-7): DTGVSQNPRHKITKRGQNVTFRCDPISEHNRLYWYRQTLGQGPEFLTYFQNEAQLEKSRLLSDRFSAERPKGSFSTLEIQRTEQGDSAMYLCASSPPGQSLSEQYFGPGTRLTVT.

The chain has TRBV12-3 or TRBV12-4 and TRBJ2-1, with D unresolved. There are 13 residues in the CDR3. V was trimmed by 6 bases and J by 4 bases, leaving 10 bases between them. CDR3 bases: TGTGCCAGCAGGCGTATGAAGTACAATGAGCAGTTCTTC. Its protein is CASRRMKYNEQFF.

The chain's CDR3 is CASSVGGVRSDTQYF. The DNA of the CDR3 is TGTGCCAGTAGTGTGGGGGGGGTGAGATCAGATACGCAGTATTTT. The chain has TRBV19 and TRBJ2-3; TRBD2 matches at 7 bases. Trimming at V came to 5 bases and at J to 4 bases, leaving 9 bases not matched to a gene. CDR1 is LNHDA and CDR2 is SQIVND in the germline V gene (reference sequence). This CDR3 has 15 residues.

This chain links TRBV2 with TRBJ2-5; TRBD2 matches 12 bases. The length of the CDR3 is 16 residues. The trim removed 4 bases at V and 4 bases at J, leaving 7 bases unmatched. Germline assignment: CDR1 SNHLY and CDR2 FYNNEI. CDR3 sequence reads: CASSALGTSGSETQYF. In DNA form, the CDR3 reads TGTGCCAGCAGTGCGTTGGGGACTAGCGGGTCAGAGACCCAGTACTTC.

The chain carries TRBV19 and TRBJ2-2; weak D call: TRBD1 (8 bases). V was pared by 6 bases and J by 6 bases, with 14 bases between. Looked up from germline, CDR1 is LNHDA and CDR2 is SQIVND (reference sequence). The CDR3 has 14 amino acids. In DNA, the CDR3 is TGTGCCAGTAGCGACAGGGGAGGGCCCGGGGAGCTGTTTTTT. It translates to CASSDRGGPGELFF. Looking up the rest from reference TRBV19 and TRBJ2-2 gives the full variable domain: DGGITQSPKYLFRKEGQNVTLSCEQNLNHDAMYWYRQDPGQGLRLIYYSQIVNDFQKGDIAEGYSVSREKKESFPLTVTSAQKNPTAFYLCASSDRGGPGELFFGEGSRLTVL.

This rearrangement joins TRBV3-1 (or the pseudogene TRBV3-2) to TRBJ2-5; D is possibly TRBD1 (5 bases). The germline V gene has CDR1 LGHDT and CDR2 YNNKEL (reference sequence). V gave up 2 bases and J gave up 2 bases, with 15 bases separating them. This CDR3 contains 16 residues. DNA of the CDR3: TGTGCCAGCAGCCAACGAAGGACAATCAGTCAAGAGACCCAGTACTTC. It translates to CASSQRRTISQETQYF.

The chain carries TRBV11-2 and TRBJ2-2, with D possibly matching TRBD2 (6 bases). The CDR3 extends over 15 amino acids. V shed 5 bases and J shed 5 bases, with 15 bases lying between them. Germline V CDR1 and CDR2: SGHAT, FQNNGV. The CDR3 nucleotides read TGTGCCAGCAGCCCCAGGCCGGGGGAAACCGGGGAGCTGTTTTTT. It is translated as CASSPRPGETGELFF.

The V and J genes are TRBV5-1 and TRBJ1-1; 8 nucleotides match TRBD1. V shed 2 bases, J shed 8 bases, and the junction held 2 bases outside the gene matches. There are 12 residues in the CDR3. Germline CDR1 is SGHRS and CDR2 is YFSETQ. This chain's CDR3 is CASSFRQGEAFF. DNA of the CDR3: TGCGCCAGCAGCTTTAGACAGGGGGAAGCTTTCTTT.

The gene calls are TRBV6-5 and TRBJ2-5, with D maybe TRBD1 (5 bases). Germline CDR1 and CDR2: MNHEY and SVGAGI. V was cut by 8 bases and J by 5 bases, with 12 bases left in between. This CDR3 spans 12 amino acids. DNA for the CDR3: TGTGCCAGCTCCCAGGGAAGGGAGACCCAGTACTTC. It is translated as CASSQGRETQYF.